The 20 T cell receptor beta chains reported below all come from one sample, sequenced in a study of cytomegalovirus exposure and HLA in healthy donors. Researchers ran the PCR with 60 Vbeta and 13 Jbeta primers. Sequenced by immunoSEQ multiplex PCR; TCRdb stores in-frame clones only, minus some. In the table there are about 140,000 clones, 80% of which are singletons. The sample comprised PBMCs. All receptors come from a middle-aged man in good health and CMV-seropositive.

This rearrangement joins TRBV13 to TRBJ2-5, with 7 bases fitting TRBD2. Judging by the DNA end, TRBJ2-7 fits better; the J call may be wrong. Germline lookup yields CDR1 PRHDT and CDR2 FYEKMQ (reference sequence). The CDR3 spans 18 residues. In nucleotides, the CDR3 is TGTGCCAGCAGCTTTAATCTGGGAACCGGGAGGTTTTCCTACGAGCAGTACTTC. Translating it yields CASSFNLGTGRFSYEQYF.

The genes are TRBV7-8 and TRBJ2-1; D unresolved. Germline values: CDR1 SGHVS, CDR2 FQNEAQ. This CDR3 region has 11 residues. Trimming shortened V by 3 bases and J by 9 bases, and 6 bases separated the two germline ends. CDR3 loop: CASSFSGEQFF. Written as DNA, the CDR3 is TGTGCCAGCAGCTTTTCGGGTGAGCAGTTCTTC. The variable domain in full, completed from reference TRBV7-8 and TRBJ2-1, reads GAGVSQSPRYKVAKRGQDVALRCDPISGHVSLFWYQQALGQGPEFLTYFQNEAQLDKSGLPSDRFFAERPEGSVSTLKIQRTQQEDSAVYLCASSFSGEQFFGPGTRLTVL.

This chain uses TRBV2 with TRBJ2-3; 7 bases agree with TRBD1. CDR3 length: 15 amino acids. The V and J ends lost 8 bases and 0 bases, in that order; junction bases with no gene match: 8. Germline CDR1 reads SNHLY; CDR2 reads FYNNEI. The CDR3 region has the DNA TGTGCCAGCGACCAGACAGGGATTAGCACAGATACGCAGTATTTT. Protein sequence: CASDQTGISTDTQYF.

The CDR3 region is CASSEAGQVLGQYF. The CDR3 bases are TGTGCCAGCAGTGAAGCGGGACAGGTGCTTGGGCAGTACTTC. The genes are TRBV6-1 and TRBJ2-7, with 8 positions matching TRBD1. Germline values: CDR1 MNHNS, CDR2 SASEGT. The ends lost 0 bases at V and 9 bases at J; junction bases unmatched: 7. This CDR3 is 14 amino acids long.

This sequence joins TRBV6-5 and TRBJ2-7; 7 bases fit TRBD1. The CDR3 contains 14 residues. The ends lost 2 bases at V and 3 bases at J; junction bases unmatched: 4. CDR1 and CDR2 from the germline V gene are MNHEY and SVGAGI. In DNA form, the CDR3 reads TGTGCCAGCAGTTACACCGGGACAGACTACGAGCAGTACTTC. Protein: CASSYTGTDYEQYF.

The chain carries TRBV5-1 and TRBJ1-6; D may be TRBD1 (6 bases). Trimming took 0 bases from V and 8 from J, leaving 18 bases between them. There are 17 residues in the CDR3. Germline V gene lookup returns CDR1 SGHRS and CDR2 YFSETQ. CDR3 sequence reads: CASSLGSGAGADSPLHF. The CDR3 DNA follows: TGCGCCAGCAGCTTGGGGTCAGGAGCAGGGGCAGATTCACCCCTCCACTTT.

The chain links TRBV5-8 to TRBJ1-2; 8 nucleotides agree with TRBD1. With 6 bases clipped from V and 4 bases from J, the junction kept 11 bases outside the gene matches. The CDR3 length is 15 residues. Germline CDR1 and CDR2: SGHTS and YDEGEE. CDR3 DNA: TGTGCCAGCATTCCTCAGGGGGCCATTAGCTATGGCTACACCTTC. It specifies CASIPQGAISYGYTF.

This chain's CDR3 is CATAARGGRIGDTQYF. The CDR3 DNA follows: TGTGCCACCGCGGCGAGGGGGGGCAGGATAGGAGATACGCAGTATTTT. The chain is built from TRBV15 and TRBJ2-3; possibly TRBD2 for D (7 bases). V lost 8 bases and J lost 5, with 23 bases in between. CDR1 is LNHNV, CDR2 YYDKDF, per germline (reference sequence). The CDR3 covers 16 residues.

The chain combines TRBV7-9 with TRBJ2-5; TRBD2 is a possible D gene (6 bases). CDR3 size: 16 residues. V shed 4 bases and J shed 4 bases, with 19 bases lying between them. The germline gives CDR1 SEHNR, CDR2 FQNEAQ (reference sequence). CDR3 in amino acids: CASSSGMGGSGETQYF. CDR3 DNA: TGTGCCAGCAGCTCGGGGATGGGGGGTAGCGGAGAGACCCAGTACTTC.

V and J are TRBV7-9 and TRBJ2-7, with a possible D match to TRBD1 (6 bases). V was shortened by 1 base and J by 0 bases, with 10 bases between the two germline ends. The CDR3 contains 15 residues. Germline lookup yields CDR1 SEHNR and CDR2 FQNEAQ (reference sequence). The CDR3 coding sequence is TGTGCCAGCAGCTTAGGGGGGCGTTACTCCTACGAGCAGTACTTC. Translating gives CASSLGGRYSYEQYF.

The chain couples TRBV5-4 to TRBJ2-1, with 11 positions matching TRBD2. This CDR3 comprises 16 residues. Trimming removed 4 bases from V and 9 bases from J; junction bases left unmatched: 12. Germline CDR1 is SGHNT and CDR2 is YYREEE (reference sequence). CDR3 protein: CASSPPLAGGYGEQFF. The CDR3 DNA sequence: TGTGCCAGCAGCCCCCCGCTAGCGGGGGGTTATGGTGAGCAGTTCTTC.

V is TRBV23-1 and J is TRBJ2-1, with a possible D match to TRBD2 (6 bases). TRBV23-1 is placed among ORFs of uncertain function. The CDR3 runs to 13 residues. The V and J ends lost 10 bases and 8 bases respectively, with 18 bases between them. CDR3 amino acids: CATRETQVYEQFF. As DNA, the CDR3 is TGCGCCACCCGGGAGACACAGGTATATGAGCAGTTCTTC.

V is TRBV14 and J is TRBJ1-4; D call uncertain. Germline V gene sequence: CDR1 SGHDN, CDR2 FVKESK. This CDR3 is 14 amino acids long. The ends were cut back, 1 base at V and 4 bases at J, with 7 bases in the middle. CDR3 region: CASSQARSNEKLFF. The CDR3 coding sequence is TGTGCCAGCAGCCAAGCACGTAGTAATGAAAAACTGTTTTTT.

The chain has TRBV4-2 and TRBJ2-7; D is uncertain. This CDR3 has 15 residues. Germline V lookup: CDR1 LGHNA, CDR2 YNFKEQ. The V and J ends lost 0 bases and 3 bases respectively, with 12 bases between them. CDR3 residues: CASSQETSPGYEQYF. The CDR3 nucleotides read TGTGCCAGCAGCCAAGAGACCTCCCCGGGCTACGAGCAGTACTTC.

The gene calls are TRBV6-5 and TRBJ2-3; no clear D. Per the germline V gene, CDR1 is MNHEY and CDR2 is SVGAGI. Between the trimmed V and J ends, which lost 5 bases and 1 base, there was a span of 13 bases. The CDR3 has 15 amino acids. Here the CDR3 DNA reads TGTGCCAGCAGTCCGCTTGGAGCGCGCACAGATACGCAGTATTTT. It yields the protein CASSPLGARTDTQYF.

The V gene is TRBV7-2, the J gene TRBJ2-7; 7 nucleotides line up with TRBD1. Germline V gives CDR1 SGHTA, CDR2 FQGNSA. With V trimmed by 2 bases and J by 2 bases, 3 bases remained unmatched. The CDR3 is 14 residues long. In nucleotides, the CDR3 is TGTGCCAGCAGCTTAAGTCAGGGGGCCTACGAGCAGTACTTC. The encoded protein is CASSLSQGAYEQYF. Full variable domain (rest looked up from reference TRBV7-2 and TRBJ2-7): GAGVSQSPSNKVTEKGKDVELRCDPISGHTALYWYRQSLGQGLEFLIYFQGNSAPDKSGLPSDRFSAERTGGSVSTLTIQRTQQEDSAVYLCASSLSQGAYEQYFGPGTRLTVT.

The rearrangement uses TRBV19 and TRBJ2-7, with 9 positions matching TRBD2. V gave up 5 bases and J gave up 3 bases; unmatched junction bases: 5. Germline values: CDR1 LNHDA, CDR2 SQIVND (reference sequence). The CDR3 is made up of 14 amino acids. CDR3 bases: TGTGCCAGTAGTGGGACTAGCCCAAACTACGAGCAGTACTTC. It translates to CASSGTSPNYEQYF.

The chain joins TRBV7-9 to TRBJ1-2, with D perhaps TRBD1 (5 bases). Between the trimmed V and J ends, which lost 1 base and 2 bases, there was a span of 17 bases. The CDR3 runs to 17 residues. The germline V gene encodes CDR1 SEHNR and CDR2 FQNEAQ (reference sequence). CDR3: CASSLDTLGLYNYGYTF. Here the CDR3 DNA reads TGTGCCAGCAGCTTAGACACATTGGGACTGTACAACTATGGCTACACCTTC. Full variable domain (missing parts from reference TRBV7-9 and TRBJ1-2): DTGVSQNPRHKITKRGQNVTFRCDPISEHNRLYWYRQTLGQGPEFLTYFQNEAQLEKSRLLSDRFSAERPKGSFSTLEIQRTEQGDSAMYLCASSLDTLGLYNYGYTFGSGTRLTVV.

This chain connects TRBV7-8 to TRBJ1-1, with TRBD1 identical over 8 bases. V lost 5 bases and J lost 3; bases outside the gene matches: 11. The CDR3 totals 16 residues. The germline V gene encodes CDR1 SGHVS and CDR2 FQNEAQ. The CDR3 loop reads CASSPRTGIRYTEAFF. The CDR3 nucleotides are TGTGCCAGCAGCCCCCGGACAGGGATTCGCTACACTGAAGCTTTCTTT.

V gene TRBV19 combines with J gene TRBJ2-5, with unresolved D. Germline CDR1 LNHDA, CDR2 SQIVND (reference sequence). The CDR3 runs 14 residues. Trimming removed 3 bases from V and 4 bases from J, with 12 bases in between. The CDR3 region has the DNA TGTGCCAGTAGTATCCGCCGAGCCTCAGAGACCCAGTACTTC. Protein product: CASSIRRASETQYF.